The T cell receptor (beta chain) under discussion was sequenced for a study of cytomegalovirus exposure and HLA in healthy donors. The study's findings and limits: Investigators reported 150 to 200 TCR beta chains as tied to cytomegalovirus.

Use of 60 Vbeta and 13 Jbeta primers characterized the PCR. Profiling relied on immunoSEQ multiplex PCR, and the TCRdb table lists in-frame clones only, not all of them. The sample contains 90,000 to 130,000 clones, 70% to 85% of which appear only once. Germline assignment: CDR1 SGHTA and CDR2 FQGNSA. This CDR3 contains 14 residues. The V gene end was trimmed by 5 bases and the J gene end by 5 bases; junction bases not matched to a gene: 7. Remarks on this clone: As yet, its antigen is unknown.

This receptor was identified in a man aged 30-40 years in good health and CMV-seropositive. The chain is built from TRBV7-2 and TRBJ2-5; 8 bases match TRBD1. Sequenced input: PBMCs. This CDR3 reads CASSPDRVYETQYF. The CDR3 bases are TGTGCCAGCAGCCCGGACAGGGTATACGAGACCCAGTACTTC.